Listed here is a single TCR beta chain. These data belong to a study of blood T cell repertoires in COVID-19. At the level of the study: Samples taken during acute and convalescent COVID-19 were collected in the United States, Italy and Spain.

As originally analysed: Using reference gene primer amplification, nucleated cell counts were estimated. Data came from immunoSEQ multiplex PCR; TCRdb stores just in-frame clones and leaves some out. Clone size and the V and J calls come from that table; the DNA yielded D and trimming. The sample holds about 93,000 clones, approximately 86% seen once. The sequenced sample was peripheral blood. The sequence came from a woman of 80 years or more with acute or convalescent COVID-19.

CDR3 in amino acids: CATRGTETDTQYF. DNA for the CDR3: TGTGCCACCAGGGGGACAGAAACAGATACGCAGTATTTT. V and J are TRBV24-1 and TRBJ2-3, with 7 bases that match TRBD1. Germline CDR1 is KGHDR and CDR2 is SFDVKD. The CDR3 loop spans 13 amino acids. V was pared by 7 bases and J by 3 bases, with 3 bases of the junction left unmatched.